These 28 T cell receptor beta chains were sequenced from one sample in a study of CD8+ T cells in alopecia areata. As to treatment: oral pan-JAK inhibitor, 5-10 mg twice daily. Sequencing relied on a cDNA template that was reverse transcribed from extracted RNA. TCRdb's table, derived via immunoSEQ multiplex PCR, lists solely in-frame clones and lacks some. Altogether about 270,000 clones are present, about 62% being singletons, with the ten largest covering 0.8% to 1%. The sample consisted of CD4+ T cells sorted from blood, taken at week 52, from a patient treated with tofacitinib. These receptors were taken from a human donor with alopecia areata.

The chain uses TRBV29-1 and TRBJ2-2; 7 nucleotides align to TRBD1. The germline V gene has CDR1 SQVTM and CDR2 ANQGSEA. J gave up 5 bases and V 5 bases, and 5 bases lay outside the gene matches. The CDR3 runs to 13 residues. The CDR3 sequence is CSVNKGATGELFF. The CDR3 nucleotides are TGCAGCGTTAACAAGGGGGCAACCGGGGAGCTGTTTTTT.

This chain links TRBV29-1 with TRBJ1-5, with 9 bases that match TRBD1. The CDR3 covers 13 residues. Losses at the gene ends were 4 bases for V and 5 bases for J; bases not matched to a gene: 3. CDR1 is SQVTM and CDR2 is ANQGSEA in the germline V gene. CDR3 in DNA: TGCAGCGTTGTACAGGGGGCCCATCAGCCCCAGCATTTT. The encoded protein is CSVVQGAHQPQHF. Supplemented by reference TRBV29-1 and TRBJ1-5, the full variable domain reads SAVISQKPSRDICQRGTSLTIQCQVDSQVTMMFWYRQQPGQSLTLIATANQGSEATYESGFVIDKFPISRPNLTFSTLTVSNMSPEDSSIYLCSVVQGAHQPQHFGDGTRLSIL.

The V call is TRBV29-1, the J call TRBJ1-4; 11 nucleotides agree with TRBD1. V lost 6 bases and J lost 14; bases outside the gene matches: 8. CDR3 length equals 12 residues. CDR1 is SQVTM, CDR2 ANQGSEA, per germline. The CDR3 DNA reads as TGCAGCGTCCGGACAGGGGGCGGGCAGCTGTTTTTT. Translated, it gives CSVRTGGGQLFF.

This clone was detected a few times. J is TRBJ2-3 and V is TRBV14; D uncertain. Germline CDR1 SGHDN, CDR2 FVKESK. The CDR3 contains 16 residues. Trimming left V 0 bases short and J 0 bases short, with 10 bases between. CDR3 nucleotide sequence: TGTGCCAGCAGCCAAGAACTGACACCTAGCACAGATACGCAGTATTTT. It specifies CASSQELTPSTDTQYF.

The chain couples TRBV30 to TRBJ1-6, with TRBD1 identical over 10 bases. Germline values: CDR1 GTSNPN, CDR2 SVGIG (reference sequence). The CDR3 runs 16 residues. V dropped 0 bases and J dropped 10; count of bases not matched to a gene: 9. The DNA for the CDR3 is TGTGCCTGGAGTGTTGGACCCCGGGACAGGGGCTCACCCCTCCACTTT. Amino acids: CAWSVGPRDRGSPLHF.

The J gene is TRBJ1-1, the V gene TRBV29-1; D is ambiguous. This CDR3 region has 12 residues. Germline V lookup: CDR1 SQVTM, CDR2 ANQGSEA. Trimming left V 8 bases short and J 5 bases short, with 15 bases between. In DNA form, the CDR3 reads TGCAGCTCCATGATGGGTGGTACTGAAGCTTTCTTT. The encoded protein is CSSMMGGTEAFF.

Turning to this clone: Within the sample, other DNA sequences also encode this same CDR3. The chain has TRBV7-2 and TRBJ1-4, with 7 bases identical to TRBD1. The CDR3 consists of 14 residues. V gave up 5 bases and J gave up 6 bases; unmatched junction bases: 6. Germline CDR1 is SGHTA and CDR2 is FQGNSA. The CDR3, as DNA: TGTGCCAGCAGCAGACAGGGAAGGGATGAAAAACTGTTTTTT. Protein sequence: CASSRQGRDEKLFF.

The chain uses TRBV7-8 and TRBJ2-2; 7 nucleotides agree with TRBD2. The CDR3 has 19 amino acids. Germline V lookup: CDR1 SGHVS, CDR2 FQNEAQ. V trimming: 5 bases; J trimming: 2 bases; junction bases outside the gene matches: 17. CDR3 in amino acids: CASSPIPTRGTANTGELFF. CDR3 coding DNA: TGTGCCAGCAGCCCAATCCCCACGCGGGGGACCGCTAACACCGGGGAGCTGTTTTTT.

The rearrangement joins TRBV7-3 to TRBJ2-5; 8 bases fit TRBD1. In germline, CDR1 is SGHTA, CDR2 FQGTGA. The length of the CDR3 is 14 residues. V shed 2 bases, J shed 5 bases, and the junction held 4 bases outside the gene matches. CDR3 sequence reads: CASSLAGGWETQYF. DNA for the CDR3: TGTGCCAGCAGCTTAGCAGGGGGCTGGGAGACCCAGTACTTC. Filled out from reference TRBV7-3 and TRBJ2-5, the complete variable domain reads GAGVSQTPSNKVTEKGKYVELRCDPISGHTALYWYRQSLGQGPEFLIYFQGTGAADDSGLPNDRFFAVRPEGSVSTLKIQRTERGDSAVYLCASSLAGGWETQYFGPGTRLLVL.

The rearrangement uses TRBV6-6 and TRBJ2-3; a weak D match, TRBD2 (6 bases). Trimming stripped 5 bases from V and 4 bases from J, with 10 bases between. CDR3 length: 13 residues. The germline gives CDR1 MNHNY, CDR2 SVGAGI (reference sequence). CDR3 DNA: TGTGCCAGCAGTCGGACTATCGCAGATACGCAGTATTTT. Its protein is CASSRTIADTQYF.

This clone was seen a single time. Other DNA variants within this sample encode the same CDR3. The chain carries TRBV30 and TRBJ1-2; possibly TRBD1 for D (6 bases). Germline V lookup: CDR1 GTSNPN, CDR2 SVGIG (reference sequence). The V end was cut by 3 bases, the J end by 7 bases, with 9 bases between. The CDR3 is 11 residues long. This chain's CDR3 is CAWSGRGGYTF. CDR3 coding DNA: TGTGCCTGGAGCGGCAGGGGTGGCTACACCTTC.

This clone was seen only once. The chain joins TRBV30 to TRBJ1-5, with a weak D call TRBD1 (5 bases). This CDR3 is 13 amino acids long. Germline V gives CDR1 GTSNPN, CDR2 SVGIG (reference sequence). Deletions cut 4 bases from V and 3 bases from J, with 10 bases between. The CDR3 bases are TGTGCCTGGAATACGGGGACCAATCAGCCCCAGCATTTT. It specifies CAWNTGTNQPQHF. The full variable domain, with the rest looked up from reference TRBV30 and TRBJ1-5, is SQTIHQWPATLVQPVGSPLSLECTVEGTSNPNLYWYRQAAGRGLQLLFYSVGIGQISSEVPQNLSASRPQDRQFILSSKKLLLSDSGFYLCAWNTGTNQPQHFGDGTRLSIL.

The chain employs TRBV11-2 and TRBJ2-7; D may correspond to TRBD1 or TRBD2 (5 bases each). Germline V CDR1 and CDR2: SGHAT, FQNNGV. The length of the CDR3 is 14 residues. Trimming stripped 5 bases from V and 4 bases from J, with 15 bases between. CDR3 region: CASSPLGAVYEQYF. DNA for the CDR3: TGTGCCAGCAGCCCACTAGGGGCGGTATACGAGCAGTACTTC.

This clone has more than one count but fewer than ten. This chain connects TRBV15 to TRBJ1-5; D gene uncertain. The CDR3 sequence is 13 residues long. From germline, CDR1 is LNHNV and CDR2 YYDKDF (reference sequence). V was trimmed by 5 bases and J by 8 bases, leaving 13 bases between them. The CDR3 sequence is CATSPRHAEPQHF. For the CDR3, the DNA is TGTGCCACCAGCCCTCGACATGCGGAGCCCCAGCATTTT.

This sequence joins TRBV4-1 and TRBJ2-7; tentatively, D is TRBD1 (6 bases). Trimming removed 6 bases from V and 3 bases from J, with 18 bases in between. The CDR3 is 15 amino acids. The germline gives CDR1 MGHRA, CDR2 YSYEKL. CDR3 in amino acids: CASSPLGQKNYEQYF. The CDR3 DNA follows: TGCGCCAGCAGTCCTCTAGGACAGAAAAACTACGAGCAGTACTTC.

The genes are TRBV14 and TRBJ2-1; D is undetermined. Trimming removed 2 bases at V and 4 bases at J, with 6 bases between. The germline V gene encodes CDR1 SGHDN and CDR2 FVKESK. The CDR3 extends over 13 amino acids. This CDR3 is CASSQRLYNEQFF. The DNA of the CDR3 is TGTGCCAGCAGCCAACGCTTGTACAATGAGCAGTTCTTC.

The V gene is TRBV5-6, the J gene TRBJ2-1; 8 bases are shared with TRBD2. The CDR3 loop spans 15 amino acids. The J segment lost 0 bases and the V segment lost 4 bases, leaving 3 bases of the junction unmatched. Per germline, CDR1 SGHDT and CDR2 YYEEEE. Written as DNA, the CDR3 is TGTGCCAGCAGCCAGGGACTAGGCTCCTACAATGAGCAGTTCTTC. This encodes CASSQGLGSYNEQFF.

This clone showed up just once. This chain connects TRBV2 to TRBJ1-4; no clear D. Trimming took off 1 base at V and 7 bases at J, with 13 bases between the two ends. The germline gives CDR1 SNHLY, CDR2 FYNNEI. The CDR3 consists of 15 residues. CDR3 amino acids: CASSEGSSGGEKLFF. CDR3 bases: TGTGCCAGCAGTGAAGGCAGTTCGGGCGGTGAAAAACTGTTTTTT.

This clone was counted between two and nine times. The chain joins TRBV19 to TRBJ2-7; no clear D. The germline CDR1 and CDR2 sequences are LNHDA and SQIVND (reference sequence). The CDR3 extends over 14 amino acids. The V and J ends lost 5 bases and 0 bases respectively, with 11 bases between them. Here the CDR3 DNA reads TGTGCCAGTAGTTCTCGAGGCAGCTCCTACGAGCAGTACTTC. Translated: CASSSRGSSYEQYF.

V gene TRBV7-2 combines with J gene TRBJ2-5, with 15 bases identical to TRBD2. The germline V gene encodes CDR1 SGHTA and CDR2 FQGNSA. Trimming cost V 4 bases and J 2 bases; bases outside gene matches: 8. The CDR3 totals 18 residues. As DNA, the CDR3 is TGTGCCAGCAGCTCCCAGGGACTAGCGGGGGGTCTACAAGAGACCCAGTACTTC. Amino acid sequence: CASSSQGLAGGLQETQYF. The full variable domain, its missing parts supplied by reference TRBV7-2 and TRBJ2-5, is GAGVSQSPSNKVTEKGKDVELRCDPISGHTALYWYRQSLGQGLEFLIYFQGNSAPDKSGLPSDRFSAERTGGSVSTLTIQRTQQEDSAVYLCASSSQGLAGGLQETQYFGPGTRLLVL.

The chain recombines TRBV25-1 with TRBJ1-1; the match to TRBD1 covers 8 bases. V shed 3 bases, J shed 1 base, and the junction held 4 bases outside the gene matches. The CDR3 is 15 amino acids. The germline V gene has CDR1 MGHDK and CDR2 SYGVNS. The CDR3 reads CASSDRGTGNTEAFF. The CDR3 DNA follows: TGTGCCAGCAGTGATCGTGGGACAGGGAACACTGAAGCTTTCTTT. Full variable domain (outside the CDR3, taken from reference TRBV25-1 and TRBJ1-1): EADIYQTPRYLVIGTGKKITLECSQTMGHDKMYWYQQDPGMELHLIHYSYGVNSTEKGDLSSESTVSRIRTEHFPLTLESARPSHTSQYLCASSDRGTGNTEAFFGQGTRLTVV.

V is TRBV5-1 and J is TRBJ2-7; D ambiguous. The CDR3 sequence is 14 residues long. Germline V CDR1 and CDR2: SGHRS, YFSETQ. V lost 5 bases and J 0 bases, leaving 12 bases between the germline ends. The CDR3 DNA reads as TGCGCCAGCAGACTACGACTGGGCTCCTACGAGCAGTACTTC. Translated: CASRLRLGSYEQYF.

The genes are TRBV10-3 and TRBJ2-1; 10 nucleotides match TRBD2. From germline, CDR1 is ENHRY and CDR2 SYGVKD. After removal of 4 bases from V and 3 bases from J, the junction contained 6 bases not matched to a gene. The CDR3 sequence is 16 residues long. CDR3 sequence reads: CAISVLSGGGYNEQFF. As DNA, the CDR3 is TGTGCCATCAGTGTCTTAAGCGGGGGGGGCTACAATGAGCAGTTCTTC.

This rearrangement joins TRBV30 to TRBJ2-3; 7 positions agree with TRBD1. V dropped 1 base and J dropped 5; count of bases not matched to a gene: 9. Germline V gene lookup returns CDR1 GTSNPN and CDR2 SVGIG (reference sequence). There are 15 residues in the CDR3. The CDR3: CAWSAPGGIGDTQYF. The CDR3 DNA reads TGTGCCTGGAGTGCCCCAGGGGGTATTGGAGATACGCAGTATTTT.

The table lists this clone with a count of one. The V gene is TRBV23-1, the J gene TRBJ2-7; weak D call: TRBD1 (6 bases). TRBV23-1 is annotated as an ORF whose role is uncertain. Trimming took 5 bases from V and 5 from J, leaving 13 bases between them. This CDR3 comprises 13 residues. This chain's CDR3 is CASSNRATDEQYF. CDR3 in DNA: TGCGCCAGCAGTAACAGGGCTACGGACGAGCAGTACTTC.

The table lists this clone with a few counts. This rearrangement joins TRBV7-3 to TRBJ2-3; the D gene is possibly TRBD1 (5 bases). V shed 2 bases and J shed 2 bases, with 8 bases lying between them. This CDR3 is 14 amino acids long. The V gene's germline CDR1 is SGHTA and CDR2 FQGTGA. CDR3 DNA: TGTGCCAGCAGCTTACAGGGTCCCACAGATACGCAGTATTTT. Translation gives CASSLQGPTDTQYF.

This clone has more than one count but fewer than ten. The chain is built from TRBV29-1 and TRBJ1-5; 7 bases fit TRBD1. The V gene end was trimmed by 6 bases and the J gene end by 6 bases; junction bases not matched to a gene: 11. CDR3 size: 14 residues. CDR1 is SQVTM, CDR2 ANQGSEA, per germline. The DNA of the CDR3 is TGCAGCGTGGCCGACAGGGAATCGGGTCAGCCCCAGCATTTT. Residues: CSVADRESGQPQHF. Combining the CDR3 with reference TRBV29-1 and TRBJ1-5 gives the whole variable domain SAVISQKPSRDICQRGTSLTIQCQVDSQVTMMFWYRQQPGQSLTLIATANQGSEATYESGFVIDKFPISRPNLTFSTLTVSNMSPEDSSIYLCSVADRESGQPQHFGDGTRLSIL.

The chain is built from TRBV11-2 and TRBJ1-6, with D perhaps TRBD1 (5 bases). The V gene lost 5 bases and the J gene lost 8 bases, with 19 bases spanning the gap. CDR1 is SGHAT, CDR2 FQNNGV, per germline. The CDR3 consists of 16 residues. Here the CDR3 reads CASSGAGSVTYSPLHF. The CDR3 region has the DNA TGTGCCAGCAGCGGCGCAGGGTCTGTAACATATTCACCCCTCCACTTT. Using reference TRBV11-2 and TRBJ1-6 for the parts outside the CDR3, the full variable domain is EAGVAQSPRYKIIEKRQSVAFWCNPISGHATLYWYQQILGQGPKLLIQFQNNGVVDDSQLPKDRFSAERLKGVDSTLKIQPAKLEDSAVYLCASSGAGSVTYSPLHFGNGTRLTVT.